This entry describes one T cell receptor beta chain. This record comes from a study of T-cell memory formation after mild COVID-19. J was trimmed by 3 bases and V by 6 bases; bases with no gene match: 3. The germline gives CDR1 SGHDN, CDR2 FVKESK. The CDR3 has 14 residues. Sample barcodes and UMIs were carried by the TCR alpha and TCR beta cDNA libraries that 5'RACE generated with constant-segment primers. TCRdb recomputed calls from the 5' RACE reads with MiXCR, one row per CDR3 protein. The sample holds 500,000 to 550,000 distinct CDR3 sequences, around 20% seen once. The gene calls are TRBV14 and TRBJ1-3; 9 bases match TRBD1. The receptor was derived from an adult woman who had mild COVID-19 (a few samples of this study predate the infection). Cell type and time point are not known. Material for sequencing was PBMCs or a T cell subset sorted from them (not recorded which). DNA of the CDR3: TGTGCCAGCAGGGACAGGGGCCGTGGAAACACCATATATTTT. Its protein product is CASRDRGRGNTIYF.